These 2 T cell receptor beta chains share one sample of origin, sequenced in a study of spatial heterogeneity in lung cancer (dated by TCRdb to about 2019). The time point tag for this specimen amounts to: sample taken at primary tumor resection. Whole RNA extracted from tumor and nontumor lung tissue, or from cryopreserved PBMC samples, was used for TCR sequencing without cell sorting. The method behind the library was 5' RACE. Sequencing relied on a NextSeq 500. TCRdb's own reprocessing of the public reads used fastp at Q25 and MiXCR and kept productive beta chains. Every entry covers one CDR3 protein and lists the most common genes and DNA from its rows. Within this sample are some 47,000 distinct CDR3 sequences, with 6% to 9% of them counted one time only. The ten largest make up about 2.6% of the sample. The starting material was PBMCs, obtained at surgery. These receptors all come from a female donor with early-stage non-small cell lung cancer.

This clonotype was seen repeatedly, ten times or more. In DNA form, the CDR3 reads TGTGCCAGCGAGGAAACAGGGGAACGCAATCAGCCCCAGCATTTT. As protein: CASEETGERNQPQHF. The rearrangement uses TRBV6-2 or TRBV6-3 and TRBJ1-5; 7 bases are shared with TRBD1. CDR3 length equals 15 residues. Per germline, CDR1 MNHEY and CDR2 SVGEGT. J lost 2 bases, V lost 8 bases, and 9 bases had no gene match.

Remarks on this clonotype: This may come from a read error, since a much larger clone is one base off. The chain has TRBV20-1 and TRBJ2-7; TRBD1 aligns across 8 bases. This CDR3 contains 12 residues. Germline V CDR1 and CDR2: DFQATT, SNEGSKA (reference sequence). V lost 4 bases and J lost 3; bases outside the gene matches: 2. CDR3 region: CSAIGTGYEQYF. CDR3 coding DNA: TGCAGTGCTATCGGGACAGGCTACGAGCAGTACTTC.